The rows below give T cell receptor beta chains drawn from one sample of a study of blood T cell repertoires in COVID-19. Profiling relied on immunoSEQ multiplex PCR, and the TCRdb table lists in-frame clones only, not all of them. Among over 250,000 clones, about nine tenths were seen once, and the ten largest hold roughly 1.1%. The specimen was PBMCs or T cells enriched from blood (not recorded which). The receptors originated from a woman aged 25-40 years who had recovered from COVID-19. Both conserved end residues are part of each CDR3. The D gene is left open where the match is weak. Rows give clone size only sometimes, using once, few, many, or a class for an expanded clone.

j_gene | abundance | v_gene | d_gene | CDR3nt | CDR3aa
TRBJ2-7 | - | TRBV6-1 | - | TGTGCCAGCAGTGAAGCGGGAGCCTCCTACGAGCAGTACTTC | CASSEAGASYEQYF
TRBJ2-1 | - | TRBV14 | TRBD1 | TGTGCCAGCAGCCAACTCGGACAGGGGGCTAATGAGCAGTTCTTC | CASSQLGQGANEQFF
TRBJ2-5 | - | TRBV6-2/TRBV6-3 | - | TGTGCCAGCAGTTACCGACAGAGGCAGACCCAGTACTTC | CASSYRQRQTQYF
TRBJ2-1 | - | TRBV5-1 | TRBD2 | TGCGCCAGCAGCTTGAGCGTAGCGGGAGTTGGTGAGCAGTTCTTC | CASSLSVAGVGEQFF
TRBJ2-1 | - | TRBV28 | - | TGTGCCAGCAAAGATCATGTTGGGCAGGGGGGCAATGAGCAGTTCTTC | CASKDHVGQGGNEQFF
TRBJ1-1 | - | TRBV11-2 | TRBD1 | TGTGCCAGCAGCTTGGACAGGGGAAGCACTGAAGCTTTCTTT | CASSLDRGSTEAFF
TRBJ2-5 | - | TRBV27 | TRBD2 | TGTGCCAGCAGGGGACTAGCGGGAGAAGGGCAAGAGACCCAGTACTTC | CASRGLAGEGQETQYF
TRBJ1-2 | few | TRBV5-4 | - | TGTGCCACCACCGCCCGGGGAGCTAACTATGGCTACACCTTC | CATTARGANYGYTF
TRBJ2-2 | - | TRBV27 | - | TGTGCCAGCAGTTTAGCAGGGAACACCGGGGAGCTGTTTTTT | CASSLAGNTGELFF
TRBJ1-5 | - | TRBV19 | - | TGTGCCAGTAGTATATCTGGGGGCAATGGTCAGCCCCAGCATTTT | CASSISGGNGQPQHF
TRBJ2-1 | - | TRBV11-1 | TRBD2 | TGTGCCAGCAGCTTCAGCGGGGCATACAATGAGCAGTTCTTC | CASSFSGAYNEQFF
TRBJ2-3 | once | TRBV7-8 | TRBD1 | TGTGCCAGCAGTTTGACAGGGGGCGTAGATACGCAGTATTTT | CASSLTGGVDTQYF
TRBJ1-1 | - | TRBV19 | - | TGTGCCAGTAGTATATCAGGCGGGGAAGCTTTCTTT | CASSISGGEAFF
TRBJ2-1 | - | TRBV30 | TRBD1 | TGTGCCTGTCGAGGGGGCCTAGGCGGGTCCTACAATGAGCAGTTCTTC | CACRGGLGGSYNEQFF
TRBJ2-1 | - | TRBV19 | - | TGTGCCAGTAGCCTAAGACAGGCGAATCACAATGAGCAGTTCTTC | CASSLRQANHNEQFF
TRBJ1-5 | - | TRBV18 | - | TGTGCCAGCTCACCAGGCAGGGCTCAGCCCCAGCATTTT | CASSPGRAQPQHF
TRBJ1-2 | - | TRBV12-3/TRBV12-4 | TRBD1 | TGTGCCAGCACCACGACAGGGACGAGTGGCTACACCTTC | CASTTTGTSGYTF
TRBJ2-7 | once | TRBV23-1 | - | TGCGCCAGCAGTCCAACTCGATTCGACGGGACCTACGAGCAGTACTTC | CASSPTRFDGTYEQYF
TRBJ2-6 | - | TRBV19 | - | TGTGCCACCTCAGAGGCTGCCGGGGCCAACGTCCTGACTTTC | CATSEAAGANVLTF
TRBJ2-2 | - | TRBV27 | - | TGTGCCAGCAGTTTTCGGCAGGGGTTGGGGCCGAACACCGGGGAGCTGTTTTTT | CASSFRQGLGPNTGELFF
TRBJ2-1 | - | TRBV25-1 | - | TGTGCCAGCAGCCATCGGGGGGCCTCCTACAATGAGCAGTTCTTC | CASSHRGASYNEQFF
TRBJ1-5 | - | TRBV28 | - | TGTGCCAGCAGCGCCTTCGGAGGCAGCAATCAGCCCCAGCATTTT | CASSAFGGSNQPQHF
TRBJ1-2 | once | TRBV4-3 | - | TGCGCCAGCAGCCCTAACACAGGGTTCTATGGCTACACCTTC | CASSPNTGFYGYTF
TRBJ2-1 | - | TRBV30 | - | TGTGCCTGGAGGCGGACTACTTACTCCTACAATGAGCAGTTCTTC | CAWRRTTYSYNEQFF
TRBJ2-2 | - | TRBV2 | TRBD1 | TGTGCCAGCAGTGAAAGGGACAGGGACACCGGGGAGCTGTTTTTT | CASSERDRDTGELFF